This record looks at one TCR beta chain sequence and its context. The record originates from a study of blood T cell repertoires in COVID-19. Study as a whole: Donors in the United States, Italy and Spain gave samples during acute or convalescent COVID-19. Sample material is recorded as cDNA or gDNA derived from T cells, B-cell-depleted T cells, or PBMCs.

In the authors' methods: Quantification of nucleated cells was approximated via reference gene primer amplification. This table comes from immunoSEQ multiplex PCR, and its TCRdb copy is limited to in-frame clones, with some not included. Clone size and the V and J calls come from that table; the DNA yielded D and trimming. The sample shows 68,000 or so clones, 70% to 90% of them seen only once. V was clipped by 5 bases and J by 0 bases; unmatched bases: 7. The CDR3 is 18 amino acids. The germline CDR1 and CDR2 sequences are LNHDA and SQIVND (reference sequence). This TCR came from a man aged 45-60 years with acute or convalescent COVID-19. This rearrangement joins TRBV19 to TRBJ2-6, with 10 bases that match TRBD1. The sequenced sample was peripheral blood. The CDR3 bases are TGTGCCAGTAGTTCCCGGACAGGGGGAAACTCTGGGGCCAACGTCCTGACTTTC. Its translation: CASSSRTGGNSGANVLTF.